This T cell receptor beta chain was profiled in a study of T cell responses to AZD1222 COVID-19 vaccine. TCRdb's copy holds only in-frame clones and misses some; the assay was immunoSEQ multiplex PCR. This repertoire shows roughly 28,000 clones, approximately 93% found once; its top ten account for about 8%. Broader study findings: Repertoire sampling was restricted to post-peak T cell response timepoints. The donor group comprised mostly white British people and more females; the analysis possibly underestimated clonal diversity.

A few counts support this clone. Antigen: not known. The CDR3 is 12 residues long. The germline V gene encodes CDR1 MNHEY and CDR2 SVGAGI. Trimming shortened V by 5 bases and J by 3 bases, and 7 bases separated the two germline ends. The gene calls are TRBV6-5 and TRBJ1-2; D is undetermined. The specimen comprised peripheral blood, sampled on day 0 of AZD1222 vaccination. The receptor was derived from an adult in good health. The CDR3 spells CASSPGHYGYTF. CDR3 nucleotide sequence: TGTGCCAGCAGTCCCGGGCACTATGGCTACACCTTC.